The 26 T cell receptor beta chains below come from one sample, sequenced in a study of blood T cell repertoires in COVID-19. Sequencing used immunoSEQ multiplex PCR; TCRdb keeps in-frame clones, though not all of them. The sample has about 200,000 clones; 86% are singletons. Sequencing was performed on PBMCs or T cells enriched from blood (not recorded which). The receptors stem from a man aged 40-55 years with acute COVID-19.

The chain links TRBV5-6 to TRBJ1-5, with D possibly matching TRBD1 (5 bases). Trimming took 1 base from V and 0 from J, leaving 14 bases between them. The CDR3 covers 17 residues. CDR1 and CDR2 (germline): SGHDT, YYEEEE. CDR3 in amino acids: CASSLRAGLHSNQPQHF. Here the CDR3 DNA reads TGTGCCAGCAGCTTGAGGGCAGGGCTTCATAGCAATCAGCCCCAGCATTTT.

The chain joins TRBV19 to TRBJ2-1; 9 nucleotides line up with TRBD2. Trimming removed 5 bases from V and 7 bases from J; junction bases left unmatched: 6. In germline, CDR1 is LNHDA, CDR2 SQIVND (reference sequence). This CDR3 has 14 amino acids. For the CDR3, the DNA is TGTGCCAGTAGTCGGCGGGAGGGAATGAATGAGCAGTTCTTC. It codes for CASSRREGMNEQFF.

The chain uses TRBV5-6 and TRBJ2-7, with 10 nucleotides matching TRBD2. The CDR3 runs to 15 residues. The ends lost 5 bases at V and 3 bases at J; junction bases unmatched: 8. Germline values: CDR1 SGHDT, CDR2 YYEEEE. The CDR3 DNA reads as TGTGCCAGCAGTCGGACCGGGACTAGCGTCTACGAGCAGTACTTC. Protein product: CASSRTGTSVYEQYF.

As concerns this clone: Other DNA sequences in the same sample also yield this CDR3. The chain joins TRBV6-5 to TRBJ1-6; D possibly corresponds to TRBD1 (5 bases). The germline V gene has CDR1 MNHEY and CDR2 SVGAGI. Deletions cut 5 bases from V and 7 bases from J, with 12 bases between. The length of the CDR3 is 14 residues. The CDR3, as DNA: TGTGCCAGCAGTCTGACAGATTCGAATTCACCCCTCCACTTT. Residues: CASSLTDSNSPLHF.

The chain couples TRBV5-6 to TRBJ2-3, with TRBD1 identical over 8 bases. Germline loops: CDR1 SGHDT, CDR2 YYEEEE. V was clipped by 6 bases and J by 1 base; unmatched bases: 7. CDR3 size: 15 residues. In DNA form, the CDR3 reads TGTGCCAGCACCTTATTACAGGGGGGCACAGATACGCAGTATTTT. Amino acid sequence: CASTLLQGGTDTQYF.

The chain carries TRBV5-1 and TRBJ2-3; a possible D gene is TRBD2 (5 bases). Germline CDR1 and CDR2: SGHRS and YFSETQ. The length of the CDR3 is 13 residues. V shed 4 bases and J shed 5 bases, with 11 bases lying between them. CDR3 in amino acids: CASSMLEGDTQYF. For the CDR3, the DNA is TGCGCCAGCAGCATGCTAGAGGGAGATACGCAGTATTTT.

This clone came up once. The gene calls are TRBV6-2 or TRBV6-3 and TRBJ2-4; TRBD1 is a possible D gene (6 bases). This CDR3 has 16 residues. The germline V gene encodes CDR1 MNHEY and CDR2 SVGEGT. Trimming pared 6 bases from V and 0 bases from J, leaving 15 bases between. The CDR3 nucleotides are TGTGCCAGCAGCGCGGACAGCAAGCTAGCCAAAAACATTCAGTACTTC. Protein: CASSADSKLAKNIQYF.

The CDR3 is CAWTQGGETQYF. Here the CDR3 DNA reads TGTGCCTGGACCCAGGGGGGTGAGACCCAGTACTTC. The genes are TRBV30 and TRBJ2-5, with TRBD1 as a possible D gene (7 bases). Germline V gives CDR1 GTSNPN, CDR2 SVGIG (reference sequence). With 4 bases removed from V and 5 bases from J, the gap between germline ends came to 11 bases. The CDR3 spans 12 residues.

The J gene is TRBJ1-1, the V gene TRBV7-2; D is unresolved. CDR1 SGHTA and CDR2 FQGNSA come from the germline V gene. Trimming left V 2 bases short and J 0 bases short, with 10 bases between. The CDR3 sequence is 15 residues long. The CDR3 reads CASSLSAGMNTEAFF. As DNA, the CDR3 is TGTGCCAGCAGCTTATCAGCGGGAATGAACACTGAAGCTTTCTTT.

The rearrangement links TRBV7-9 to TRBJ2-1; D is uncertain. In germline, CDR1 is SEHNR, CDR2 FQNEAQ (reference sequence). Trimming took 2 bases from V and 2 from J, leaving 13 bases between them. This CDR3 contains 16 residues. The CDR3 here is CASSLPESPAYNEQFF. The CDR3 nucleotides read TGTGCCAGCAGCTTACCCGAATCTCCAGCCTACAATGAGCAGTTCTTC.

The rearrangement joins TRBV6-6 to TRBJ2-6, with D possibly matching TRBD1 (6 bases). Trimming removed 2 bases from V and 0 bases from J, with 8 bases in between. Germline CDR1 MNHNY, CDR2 SVGAGI (reference sequence). The CDR3 spans 16 residues. In nucleotides, the CDR3 is TGTGCCAGCAGTTACGGGACATTCTCTGGGGCCAACGTCCTGACTTTC. Translated: CASSYGTFSGANVLTF.

The genes are TRBV5-4 and TRBJ2-3; D is possibly TRBD1 (5 bases). V was shortened by 1 base and J by 2 bases, with 14 bases between the two germline ends. This CDR3 is built from 16 residues. Germline V lookup: CDR1 SGHNT, CDR2 YYREEE (reference sequence). CDR3 DNA sequence: TGTGCCAGCAGCTTGCGGATTAGGGGAAACACAGATACGCAGTATTTT. This translates into CASSLRIRGNTDTQYF.

J is TRBJ2-5 and V is TRBV11-2; D is undetermined. CDR1 SGHAT and CDR2 FQNNGV come from the germline V gene. V lost 0 bases, J lost 4 bases, and 6 bases lay in between. The CDR3 runs to 13 residues. CDR3 protein: CASSLDVPETQYF. The CDR3 nucleotides are TGTGCCAGCAGCTTAGACGTCCCAGAGACCCAGTACTTC.

The chain joins TRBV4-3 to TRBJ2-4; the match to TRBD2 covers 11 bases. Germline-derived CDR1 and CDR2 are LGHNA and YSLEER. The CDR3 spans 21 residues. The V gene end was trimmed by 3 bases and the J gene end by 2 bases; junction bases not matched to a gene: 18. The CDR3 here is CASSQWSPGTSGRGTKNIQYF. The CDR3 region has the DNA TGCGCCAGCAGCCAGTGGTCTCCCGGGACTAGCGGAAGGGGAACCAAAAACATTCAGTACTTC.

V and J are TRBV27 and TRBJ2-7, with 10 nucleotides matching TRBD1. The junction had 4 bases not matched to a gene; V was cut back by 2 bases and J by 3 bases. The CDR3 is 15 residues long. Germline CDR1 reads MNHEY; CDR2 reads SMNVEV (reference sequence). The CDR3 nucleotides read TGTGCCAGCAGTTTACGGGACAGGGGAGTCTACGAGCAGTACTTC. It encodes CASSLRDRGVYEQYF.

The chain couples TRBV28 to TRBJ1-3; no definite D call. Trimming took off 4 bases at V and 7 bases at J, with 20 bases between the two ends. The CDR3 runs 16 residues. Germline CDR1 and CDR2: MDHEN and SYDVKM. The CDR3 nucleotides read TGTGCCAGCAGTTCTACCCGTGGTTCGATTGGTAACACCATATATTTT. Translation gives CASSSTRGSIGNTIYF.

Of note for this clone: Other nucleotide sequences from this sample produce the same CDR3. The chain is built from TRBV28 and TRBJ2-3; D unresolved. Germline-derived CDR1 and CDR2 are MDHEN and SYDVKM. The CDR3 is 12 residues long. The V and J ends lost 2 bases and 4 bases respectively, with 4 bases between them. The CDR3 loop reads CASSLRADTQYF. The CDR3, as DNA: TGTGCCAGCAGTTTAAGAGCAGATACGCAGTATTTT.

This CDR3 is CASSSSTQGTRAGELFF. The CDR3 DNA reads as TGTGCCAGCAGCTCCAGTACACAGGGAACTCGCGCCGGGGAGCTGTTTTTT. The gene calls are TRBV7-3 and TRBJ2-2, with a tentative D call TRBD1 (6 bases). Germline V gene data show CDR1 as SGHTA and CDR2 as FQGTGA. The V end lost 4 bases, the J end lost 6 bases, and 21 bases lay between the germline ends. The CDR3 loop spans 17 amino acids.

This sequence joins TRBV30 and TRBJ1-3, with 9 bases lining up with TRBD1. The CDR3 totals 17 residues. The germline V gene has CDR1 GTSNPN and CDR2 SVGIG (reference sequence). V trimming: 0 bases; J trimming: 7 bases; junction bases outside the gene matches: 13. The CDR3 sequence is CAWSVGFGTGRRNTIYF. The CDR3 DNA reads as TGTGCCTGGAGTGTCGGTTTTGGGACAGGGAGGAGGAACACCATATATTTT.

The V gene is TRBV4-3, the J gene TRBJ1-1, with D unclear. This CDR3 is built from 16 residues. The germline gives CDR1 LGHNA, CDR2 YSLEER. The ends were cut back, 1 base at V and 5 bases at J, with 17 bases in the middle. DNA for the CDR3: TGCGCCAGCAGCCAAGGGACCCGGGGTATAGATACTGAAGCTTTCTTT. Amino acid sequence: CASSQGTRGIDTEAFF.

The chain is built from TRBV7-9 and TRBJ2-1; TRBD2 agrees at 10 bases. This CDR3 contains 13 residues. Germline V CDR1 and CDR2: SEHNR, FQNEAQ (reference sequence). The V and J ends lost 10 bases and 4 bases, in that order; junction bases with no gene match: 4. CDR3 coding DNA: TGTGCCACCTGGACTAGCGGATACAATGAGCAGTTCTTC. Translation: CATWTSGYNEQFF.

The chain carries TRBV20-1 and TRBJ2-1; no definite D call. Trimming removed 3 bases at V and 1 base at J, with 7 bases between. Germline CDR1 and CDR2: DFQATT and SNEGSKA (reference sequence). There are 13 residues in the CDR3. As DNA, the CDR3 is TGCAGTGCTAGTAGAGGATCCTACAATGAGCAGTTCTTC. This codes for CSASRGSYNEQFF.

A single count supports this clone. V is TRBV4-1 and J is TRBJ2-1, with D possibly being TRBD2 (6 bases). Per the germline V gene, CDR1 is MGHRA and CDR2 is YSYEKL. CDR3 length equals 18 residues. Trimming removed 4 bases from V and 0 bases from J, with 19 bases in between. The CDR3 DNA is TGCGCCAGCAGCCGGTTCCTTAGCGGTAGGAGCTCCTACAATGAGCAGTTCTTC. Its protein product is CASSRFLSGRSSYNEQFF.

The chain recombines TRBV11-1 with TRBJ2-4, with TRBD1 matching 12 bases. This CDR3 has 16 residues. The germline V gene encodes CDR1 SGHAT and CDR2 FQDESV (reference sequence). The junction had 7 bases not matched to a gene; V was cut back by 4 bases and J by 6 bases. CDR3 region: CASSSGTGGSRNIQYF. CDR3 coding DNA: TGTGCCAGCAGCTCCGGGACAGGGGGCTCCCGAAACATTCAGTACTTC.

The chain uses TRBV5-1 and TRBJ1-1; D is unresolved. Germline V gene data show CDR1 as SGHRS and CDR2 as YFSETQ. The CDR3 runs to 13 residues. Trimming took off 6 bases at V and 1 base at J, with 10 bases between the two ends. The CDR3 region has the DNA TGCGCCAGCACCTCCCCGTGGAACACTGAAGCTTTCTTT. Translating gives CASTSPWNTEAFF.

The rearrangement joins TRBV5-6 to TRBJ2-5; 8 bases fit TRBD2. This CDR3 has 17 amino acids. Germline V gene sequence: CDR1 SGHDT, CDR2 YYEEEE. Losses at the gene ends were 3 bases for V and 4 bases for J; bases not matched to a gene: 14. This CDR3 is CASSSQVREGNRETQYF. The DNA of the CDR3 is TGTGCCAGCAGCTCCCAGGTCCGGGAGGGGAATCGAGAGACCCAGTACTTC.